Shown below are 24 T cell receptor beta chains from a single sample sequenced in a study of blood T cell repertoires in COVID-19. Produced via immunoSEQ multiplex PCR; TCRdb's table is partial and in-frame only. The repertoire holds about 220,000 clones, with approximately 80% as singletons. Input material: peripheral blood. These receptors originate from a human donor in a cohort sampled during active COVID-19.

The rearrangement joins TRBV11-2 to TRBJ1-1, with TRBD1 as a possible D gene (6 bases). Deletions cut 8 bases from V and 8 bases from J, with 9 bases between. The CDR3 consists of 10 residues. CDR1 and CDR2 (germline): SGHAT, FQNNGV. CDR3 in amino acids: CASADREAFF. Here the CDR3 DNA reads TGTGCCAGCGCTGACAGGGAAGCTTTCTTT.

This clone was counted a single time. The genes are TRBV3-1 (or the pseudogene TRBV3-2) and TRBJ2-3; no clear D. V gave up 0 bases and J gave up 7 bases, with 11 bases separating them. CDR3 length: 14 residues. Germline assignment: CDR1 LGHDT and CDR2 YNNKEL (reference sequence). This CDR3 is CASSQDLAENTQYF. Here the CDR3 DNA reads TGTGCCAGCAGCCAAGATTTGGCGGAAAATACGCAGTATTTT.

The chain joins TRBV10-3 to TRBJ2-7; TRBD2 is a possible D gene (6 bases). V lost 4 bases, J lost 6 bases, and 13 bases lay in between. The CDR3 is 13 residues long. CDR1 is ENHRY, CDR2 SYGVKD, per germline. The CDR3 bases are TGTGCCATCAGTGGGGCGGGGAAGGGCGAGCAGTACTTC. Encoded protein: CAISGAGKGEQYF.

This clone has a handful of counts. V gene TRBV6-5 combines with J gene TRBJ2-5; 9 bases line up with TRBD2. V shed 2 bases, J shed 3 bases, and the junction held 4 bases outside the gene matches. This CDR3 is built from 15 residues. CDR1 and CDR2 from the germline V gene are MNHEY and SVGAGI. The DNA for the CDR3 is TGTGCCAGCAGTTACCCTAGCGGGAAAGAAGAGACCCAGTACTTC. Protein product: CASSYPSGKEETQYF.

The rearrangement links TRBV18 to TRBJ1-6; 11 bases are a match to TRBD1. Germline lookup yields CDR1 KGHSH and CDR2 LQKENI. The length of the CDR3 is 15 residues. Germline trimming cut 6 bases from V and 8 bases from J; bases unmatched to any gene: 6. DNA for the CDR3: TGTGCCAGCTCCCTGGGACAGGGGGTTGATTCACCCCTCCACTTT. This sequence encodes CASSLGQGVDSPLHF.

This rearrangement joins TRBV27 to TRBJ1-4; 10 bases agree with TRBD1. This CDR3 is 13 amino acids long. Unmatched junction bases numbered 1, after V lost 5 bases and J lost 7 bases. The germline gives CDR1 MNHEY, CDR2 SMNVEV (reference sequence). CDR3 nucleotides: TGTGCCAGCAGTAGGGACAGGGGTGAAAAACTGTTTTTT. It codes for CASSRDRGEKLFF.

V gene TRBV21-1 combines with J gene TRBJ2-1; whether TRBD2, the table's D call, matches the DNA was not checked. TRBV21-1 has pseudogene status. The CDR3 totals 15 residues. The CDR3 is CASSSSRDRNNEQFF. The CDR3 nucleotides are TGTGCCAGCAGCAGCAGCCGGGATAGGAACAATGAGCAGTTCTTC.

The rearrangement uses TRBV11-1 and TRBJ2-5, with 9 bases matching TRBD1. The CDR3 length is 15 residues. V gave up 5 bases and J gave up 5 bases; unmatched junction bases: 9. The germline V gene has CDR1 SGHAT and CDR2 FQDESV (reference sequence). The CDR3 DNA is TGTGCCAGCAGCACCGGGACAGGGTTTCGTGAGACCCAGTACTTC. Its translation is CASSTGTGFRETQYF.

This chain joins TRBV28 and TRBJ1-2; 10 nucleotides match TRBD1. Trimming took 6 bases from V and 4 from J; bases not matched to a gene: 8. This CDR3 region has 15 residues. Germline lookup yields CDR1 MDHEN and CDR2 SYDVKM. The CDR3 sequence: CASSYGQGVSYGYTF. The CDR3, as DNA: TGTGCCAGCAGCTACGGACAGGGGGTTTCCTATGGCTACACCTTC.

This clone was seen only a few times. The chain recombines TRBV28 with TRBJ1-5; TRBD1 agrees at 9 bases. The junction had 9 bases not matched to a gene; V was cut back by 10 bases and J by 5 bases. CDR1 is MDHEN, CDR2 SYDVKM, per germline. CDR3 size: 14 residues. The CDR3 DNA is TGTGCCATTATGCCGGGACAGGGATATCAGCCCCAGCATTTT. It specifies CAIMPGQGYQPQHF.

The chain links TRBV5-1 to TRBJ2-3, with TRBD2 matching over 8 bases. Trimming at V came to 3 bases and at J to 4 bases, leaving 4 bases not matched to a gene. CDR1 is SGHRS and CDR2 is YFSETQ in the germline V gene. This CDR3 is built from 14 residues. In DNA form, the CDR3 reads TGCGCCAGCAGCTCGAGCGGGGGCGCAGATACGCAGTATTTT. It encodes CASSSSGGADTQYF.

The chain has TRBV4-1 and TRBJ1-3; TRBD1 might be the D (6 bases). The germline CDR1 and CDR2 sequences are MGHRA and YSYEKL. Trimming shortened V by 0 bases and J by 2 bases, and 14 bases separated the two germline ends. This CDR3 comprises 17 residues. CDR3 DNA: TGCGCCAGCAGCCAAGATAGGGGGACTAATACTGGAAACACCATATATTTT. As protein: CASSQDRGTNTGNTIYF.

This chain links TRBV28 with TRBJ2-2; no clear D gene. Germline lookup yields CDR1 MDHEN and CDR2 SYDVKM. V was trimmed by 6 bases and J by 6 bases, leaving 5 bases between them. The length of the CDR3 is 11 residues. The DNA of the CDR3 is TGTGCCAGCAGCCCTTCCGGGGAGCTGTTTTTT. Translating gives CASSPSGELFF.

This clone was counted at least ten times. The chain recombines TRBV4-2 with TRBJ2-1; D might be TRBD2 (6 bases). Trimming left V 4 bases short and J 0 bases short, with 13 bases between. This CDR3 is built from 16 residues. CDR1 is LGHNA, CDR2 YNFKEQ, per germline. The chain's CDR3 is CASSPRGDRSYNEQFF. For the CDR3, the DNA is TGTGCCAGCAGCCCTCGCGGGGACCGCTCCTACAATGAGCAGTTCTTC.

V and J are TRBV28 and TRBJ1-5, with 8 nucleotides matching TRBD1. The CDR3 consists of 12 residues. In germline, CDR1 is MDHEN, CDR2 SYDVKM. Germline trimming cut 7 bases from V and 7 bases from J; bases unmatched to any gene: 3. CDR3 in amino acids: CASNQGAQPQHF. For the CDR3, the DNA is TGTGCCAGCAATCAGGGGGCACAGCCCCAGCATTTT.

The rearrangement uses TRBV4-1 and TRBJ2-5, with D uncertain. V was clipped by 0 bases and J by 2 bases, with 7 bases between them. The length of the CDR3 is 14 residues. Germline V gene lookup returns CDR1 MGHRA and CDR2 YSYEKL. The CDR3 region is CASSQDRPQETQYF. The CDR3 DNA is TGCGCCAGCAGCCAAGACAGGCCTCAAGAGACCCAGTACTTC.

This clone was seen more than once but under ten times. The chain recombines TRBV4-3 with TRBJ2-1; 7 bases are shared with TRBD2. The CDR3 runs to 16 residues. The germline V gene has CDR1 LGHNA and CDR2 YSLEER. V lost 1 base and J lost 9; bases outside the gene matches: 12. CDR3 sequence reads: CASSQGWRGTHSEQFF. CDR3 coding DNA: TGCGCCAGCAGCCAAGGTTGGCGGGGGACCCACAGTGAGCAGTTCTTC.

The V gene is TRBV5-6, the J gene TRBJ2-1; 9 bases match TRBD1. With V trimmed by 4 bases and J by 7 bases, 9 bases remained unmatched. The CDR3 extends over 15 amino acids. CDR1 and CDR2 from the germline V gene are SGHDT and YYEEEE. CDR3 coding DNA: TGTGCCAGCAGCACCCCGGACAGGGGAGGGAATGAGCAGTTCTTC. As protein: CASSTPDRGGNEQFF. Full variable domain (missing parts from reference TRBV5-6 and TRBJ2-1): DAGVTQSPTHLIKTRGQQVTLRCSPKSGHDTVSWYQQALGQGPQFIFQYYEEEERQRGNFPDRFSGHQFPNYSSELNVNALLLGDSALYLCASSTPDRGGNEQFFGPGTRLTVL.

The chain is built from TRBV5-5 and TRBJ2-7; D call uncertain. CDR3 length: 14 residues. The ends were cut back, 5 bases at V and 3 bases at J, with 15 bases in the middle. The germline V gene has CDR1 SGHKS and CDR2 YYEKEE (reference sequence). This CDR3 reads CASSSPDKYYEQYF. DNA of the CDR3: TGTGCCAGCAGTTCCCCAGACAAGTACTACGAGCAGTACTTC.

The chain couples TRBV9 to TRBJ2-6; tentative D call: TRBD2 (6 bases). CDR1 SGDLS and CDR2 YYNGEE come from the germline V gene. Trimming took off 4 bases at V and 1 base at J, with 18 bases between the two ends. The CDR3 covers 18 residues. The CDR3 reads CASSPVGAGESGANVLTF. The CDR3 nucleotides are TGTGCCAGCAGCCCCGTCGGAGCGGGCGAGTCTGGGGCCAACGTCCTGACTTTC.

Here the CDR3 DNA reads TGTGCCAGCAGTGACTCAAACTATGACAATGAGCAGTTCTTC. This encodes CASSDSNYDNEQFF. The chain uses TRBV6-4 and TRBJ2-1; no firm D call. CDR3 length equals 14 residues. The V gene lost 0 bases and the J gene lost 5 bases, with 8 bases spanning the gap. The germline V gene has CDR1 MRHNA and CDR2 SNTAGT.

This clone appeared a single time. The J gene is TRBJ2-3, the V gene TRBV7-3; 8 positions agree with TRBD2. The CDR3 runs 13 residues. CDR1 and CDR2 from the germline V gene are SGHTA and FQGTGA. With 2 bases clipped from V and 5 bases from J, the junction kept 0 bases outside the gene matches. CDR3 coding DNA: TGTGCCAGCAGCTTACGGGGGGGAGATACGCAGTATTTT. Its protein is CASSLRGGDTQYF.

The chain's CDR3 is CASSHNQGASGYGYTF. In DNA form, the CDR3 reads TGTGCCAGCTCACACAATCAGGGGGCTTCCGGGTATGGCTACACCTTC. The rearrangement joins TRBV18 to TRBJ1-2, with 8 bases aligning to TRBD1. CDR3 length equals 16 residues. The V and J ends lost 4 bases and 5 bases, in that order; junction bases with no gene match: 12. Germline V gene lookup returns CDR1 KGHSH and CDR2 LQKENI.

The chain is built from TRBV7-2 and TRBJ2-1; D not certain. The germline V gene encodes CDR1 SGHTA and CDR2 FQGNSA. Trimming left V 5 bases short and J 6 bases short, with 8 bases between. The CDR3 spans 12 residues. DNA of the CDR3: TGTGCCAGCAGCCGCAATAGCAATGAGCAGTTCTTC. Residues: CASSRNSNEQFF. The variable domain in full, completed from reference TRBV7-2 and TRBJ2-1, reads GAGVSQSPSNKVTEKGKDVELRCDPISGHTALYWYRQSLGQGLEFLIYFQGNSAPDKSGLPSDRFSAERTGGSVSTLTIQRTQQEDSAVYLCASSRNSNEQFFGPGTRLTVL.